One sample yielded the 26 T cell receptor beta chains listed below, sequenced in a study of blood T cell repertoires in COVID-19. The method was immunoSEQ multiplex PCR; TCRdb's version includes in-frame clones alone and lacks a portion of them. This sample has approximately 200,000 clones, with approximately 78% found just once. The specimen sequenced was peripheral blood. These TCRs come from an elderly woman with COVID-19, enrolled during active disease.

CDR3 DNA: TGTAACCAAGCTAGCTCCTACGAGCAGTACTTC. It translates to CNQASSYEQYF. The genes are TRBV24-1 and TRBJ2-7; D unresolved. This CDR3 contains 11 residues. Germline CDR1 and CDR2: KGHDR and SFDVKD.

V and J are TRBV20-1 and TRBJ2-1; possibly TRBD2 for D (5 bases). The V gene lost 5 bases and the J gene lost 5 bases, with 7 bases spanning the gap. Germline V lookup: CDR1 DFQATT, CDR2 SNEGSKA (reference sequence). This CDR3 has 11 amino acids. CDR3 region: CSAWGDNEQFF. The CDR3 DNA is TGCAGTGCTTGGGGAGACAATGAGCAGTTCTTC.

The chain recombines TRBV5-1 with TRBJ2-2; D is perhaps TRBD2 (5 bases). The CDR3 covers 15 residues. From germline, CDR1 is SGHRS and CDR2 YFSETQ. Trimming cost V 0 bases and J 4 bases, with 10 bases left between them. The CDR3 protein is CASSLGGLFTGELFF. DNA of the CDR3: TGCGCCAGCAGCTTGGGAGGACTGTTCACCGGGGAGCTGTTTTTT.

This rearrangement joins TRBV15 to TRBJ2-7; D is possibly TRBD1 (5 bases). V gave up 0 bases and J gave up 1 base, with 7 bases separating them. The germline CDR1 and CDR2 sequences are LNHNV and YYDKDF (reference sequence). This CDR3 has 14 amino acids. The CDR3 protein is CATSRDRTSYEQYF. CDR3 DNA: TGTGCCACCAGCAGAGATCGGACATCCTACGAGCAGTACTTC.

Only one count was recorded for this clone. The chain uses TRBV15 and TRBJ2-7, with D uncertain. From germline, CDR1 is LNHNV and CDR2 YYDKDF (reference sequence). V shed 0 bases and J shed 2 bases, with 2 bases lying between them. This CDR3 has 12 amino acids. The CDR3 reads CATSRDTYEQYF. The CDR3 DNA sequence: TGTGCCACCAGCAGAGACACCTACGAGCAGTACTTC.

The chain couples TRBV7-2 to TRBJ2-7, with 9 nucleotides matching TRBD1. The V segment lost 2 bases and the J segment 4 bases; nucleotides outside the gene matches: 6. The CDR3 loop spans 15 amino acids. Germline V gene lookup returns CDR1 SGHTA and CDR2 FQGNSA. The CDR3 DNA reads TGTGCCAGCAGCTTAACAGGGACAGGGTGGTACGAGCAGTACTTC. It is translated as CASSLTGTGWYEQYF.

The chain couples TRBV6-1 to TRBJ1-2, with 9 bases aligning to TRBD1. Germline V gene data show CDR1 as MNHNS and CDR2 as SASEGT. There are 17 residues in the CDR3. J lost 7 bases, V lost 2 bases, and 14 bases had no gene match. The CDR3 nucleotides are TGTGCCAGCAGTGAATACTTGGTTGACAGGGGGGGAGGTGGCTACACCTTC. This encodes CASSEYLVDRGGGGYTF.

This clone was counted only a few times. The chain recombines TRBV10-1 with TRBJ2-1; 7 nucleotides line up with TRBD2. Germline V gene lookup returns CDR1 WNHNN and CDR2 SYGVQD (reference sequence). V lost 5 bases, J lost 3 bases, and 16 bases stayed unmatched. The CDR3 loop spans 18 amino acids. The CDR3 loop is CASSPPTTPSGGYNEQFF. CDR3 coding DNA: TGCGCCAGCAGTCCACCAACCACCCCTAGCGGAGGCTACAATGAGCAGTTCTTC.

The V call is TRBV24-1, the J call TRBJ2-2; 9 positions match TRBD1. Per germline, CDR1 KGHDR and CDR2 SFDVKD. CDR3 length equals 17 residues. Germline trimming cut 5 bases from V and 6 bases from J; bases unmatched to any gene: 12. CDR3 region: CATSAGPGQGRPGELFF. The CDR3 DNA reads TGTGCCACCAGTGCCGGACCGGGACAGGGCAGGCCCGGGGAGCTGTTTTTT.

The chain is built from TRBV2 and TRBJ2-1; D remains unclear. Germline CDR1 and CDR2: SNHLY and FYNNEI. V was trimmed by 7 bases and J by 8 bases, leaving 12 bases between them. The CDR3 is 12 residues long. The CDR3 here is CASKLIRDEQFF. Here the CDR3 DNA reads TGTGCCAGCAAACTGATTCGAGATGAGCAGTTCTTC.

The chain employs TRBV19 and TRBJ1-1; D unclear. The V end lost 3 bases, the J end lost 4 bases, and 15 bases lay between the germline ends. This CDR3 spans 15 amino acids. From germline, CDR1 is LNHDA and CDR2 SQIVND (reference sequence). In nucleotides, the CDR3 is TGTGCCAGTAGTATCCGTCAGGTCTCACTCACTGAAGCTTTCTTT. It encodes CASSIRQVSLTEAFF.

V is TRBV18 and J is TRBJ1-5; the D is unclear. This CDR3 contains 15 residues. V lost 2 bases and J 0 bases, leaving 8 bases between the germline ends. Germline assignment: CDR1 KGHSH and CDR2 LQKENI. CDR3 DNA: TGTGCCAGCTCACCAACAAGATATAGCAATCAGCCCCAGCATTTT. Its translation: CASSPTRYSNQPQHF.

The chain employs TRBV19 and TRBJ1-4; D unclear. The CDR3 runs 18 residues. V was cut by 4 bases and J by 0 bases, with 18 bases left in between. CDR1 is LNHDA and CDR2 is SQIVND in the germline V gene (reference sequence). The CDR3 loop reads CASSTIRGGLATNEKLFF. DNA of the CDR3: TGTGCCAGTAGTACGATACGTGGCGGCCTTGCAACTAATGAAAAACTGTTTTTT.

V gene TRBV7-3 combines with J gene TRBJ2-3; the match to TRBD1 covers 7 bases. Germline loops: CDR1 SGHTA, CDR2 FQGTGA. There are 13 residues in the CDR3. Trimming took 4 bases from V and 9 from J; bases not matched to a gene: 7. CDR3 sequence: CASSSPGQTTQYF. DNA for the CDR3: TGTGCCAGCAGCTCCCCGGGACAGACGACGCAGTATTTT.

This chain uses TRBV30 with TRBJ2-1, with 8 bases fitting TRBD1. V shed 5 bases and J 7 bases; nucleotides not matched to a gene: 7. This CDR3 has 13 amino acids. In germline, CDR1 is GTSNPN, CDR2 SVGIG (reference sequence). The CDR3 loop is CAWDRGLQNEQFF. The CDR3 coding sequence is TGTGCCTGGGACAGGGGTTTACAAAATGAGCAGTTCTTC.

The chain combines TRBV29-1 with TRBJ1-2, with D possibly matching TRBD1 (6 bases). V lost 4 bases to trimming and J lost 7 bases, with 19 bases between them. This CDR3 has 14 residues. Per the germline V gene, CDR1 is SQVTM and CDR2 is ANQGSEA. CDR3 sequence reads: CSVGVSQGRAGYTF. The CDR3 region has the DNA TGCAGCGTTGGGGTCTCACAGGGAAGGGCTGGCTACACCTTC. The variable domain in full, with the rest retrieved from reference TRBV29-1 and TRBJ1-2, is SAVISQKPSRDICQRGTSLTIQCQVDSQVTMMFWYRQQPGQSLTLIATANQGSEATYESGFVIDKFPISRPNLTFSTLTVSNMSPEDSSIYLCSVGVSQGRAGYTFGSGTRLTVV.

The chain is built from TRBV7-6 and TRBJ2-2, with D possibly TRBD2 on 6 matching bases. Germline V CDR1 and CDR2: SGHVS, FNYEAQ. V was clipped by 1 base and J by 2 bases, with 11 bases between them. The CDR3 extends over 16 amino acids. The CDR3 region has the DNA TGTGCCAGCAGCTTAGTGGCTAGCGCAAACACCGGGGAGCTGTTTTTT. It specifies CASSLVASANTGELFF.

V is TRBV5-4 and J is TRBJ2-1; 8 bases fit TRBD2. This CDR3 has 16 amino acids. J was trimmed by 5 bases and V by 0 bases; bases with no gene match: 7. CDR1 SGHNT and CDR2 YYREEE come from the germline V gene (reference sequence). The CDR3 spells CASSLAGPSGHNEQFF. CDR3 DNA: TGTGCCAGCAGCTTGGCGGGGCCTAGCGGGCACAATGAGCAGTTCTTC.

The chain has TRBV7-2 and TRBJ2-3, with a possible D match to TRBD2 (6 bases). The ends were cut back, 1 base at V and 6 bases at J, with 17 bases in the middle. The CDR3 is 16 amino acids. Germline V CDR1 and CDR2: SGHTA, FQGNSA. Written as DNA, the CDR3 is TGTGCCAGCAGCTTAGGGTCCCGGCGCGGGGAGGATACGCAGTATTTT. Its translation: CASSLGSRRGEDTQYF.

The rearrangement joins TRBV2 to TRBJ2-2; TRBD2 matches 9 bases. Germline V CDR1 and CDR2: SNHLY, FYNNEI. This CDR3 is 16 amino acids long. V gave up 2 bases and J gave up 3 bases; unmatched junction bases: 4. CDR3 sequence reads: CASSERTSVDTGELFF. The DNA of the CDR3 is TGTGCCAGCAGTGAAAGGACTAGCGTAGACACCGGGGAGCTGTTTTTT.

V usage is TRBV5-1 and J usage is TRBJ2-3; maybe TRBD2 (6 bases). CDR3 length: 14 amino acids. The germline V and J ends were trimmed by 8 bases and 1 base, with 14 bases remaining between them. CDR1 SGHRS and CDR2 YFSETQ come from the germline V gene. The CDR3 DNA reads TGCGCCAGTAGGACTACCGGCGGCACAGATACGCAGTATTTT. Residues: CASRTTGGTDTQYF.

The DNA of the CDR3 is TGTGCCAGTAGTTTACAGGATTTTAACACTGAAGCTTTCTTT. As protein: CASSLQDFNTEAFF. V is TRBV19 and J is TRBJ1-1; D is possibly TRBD1 (5 bases). Germline-derived CDR1 and CDR2 are LNHDA and SQIVND (reference sequence). The length of the CDR3 is 14 residues. The V and J ends lost 5 bases and 2 bases respectively, with 12 bases between them.

This clone was picked up one time. The chain joins TRBV3-1 (or the pseudogene TRBV3-2) to TRBJ2-1; D might be TRBD2 (5 bases). This CDR3 is 14 amino acids long. V lost 2 bases to trimming and J lost 4 bases, with 9 bases between them. Per germline, CDR1 LGHDT and CDR2 YNNKEL (reference sequence). Here the CDR3 DNA reads TGTGCCAGCAGCCAACCTAGAGGGTACAATGAGCAGTTCTTC. It translates to CASSQPRGYNEQFF.

V gene TRBV5-1 combines with J gene TRBJ2-7; TRBD1 matches at 10 bases. This CDR3 has 14 amino acids. V gave up 4 bases and J gave up 4 bases; unmatched junction bases: 5. Germline V gene lookup returns CDR1 SGHRS and CDR2 YFSETQ. The CDR3 loop is CASSDRDRGYEQYF. The CDR3 nucleotides read TGCGCCAGCAGCGACCGGGACAGGGGTTACGAGCAGTACTTC.

The chain has TRBV2 and TRBJ1-4, with D maybe TRBD1 (5 bases). Deletions cut 6 bases from V and 5 bases from J, with 16 bases between. Germline CDR1 reads SNHLY; CDR2 reads FYNNEI. The CDR3 runs to 15 residues. CDR3 DNA sequence: TGTGCCAGCAGCGACCGGGGGGGTGTAAATGAAAAACTGTTTTTT. Protein product: CASSDRGGVNEKLFF.

V is TRBV28 and J is TRBJ2-2; possible D gene TRBD2, 6 bases. The CDR3 is 14 amino acids. V was shortened by 7 bases and J by 4 bases, with 13 bases between the two germline ends. Germline V CDR1 and CDR2: MDHEN, SYDVKM. The CDR3 region has the DNA TGTGCCAGCACCGTGGGGGGTGGCACCGGGGAGCTGTTTTTT. Its protein is CASTVGGGTGELFF.